Many counts were recorded for the clone carrying this T cell receptor (beta chain). Germline V gene sequence: CDR1 SGHRS, CDR2 YFSETQ. Losses at the gene ends were 0 bases for V and 5 bases for J; bases not matched to a gene: 1. This CDR3 has 15 residues. TCRdb passed the 5' RACE reads through MiXCR, listing each CDR3 protein once. This sample carries about 31,000 distinct CDR3 sequences, over 7.5% of them seen once, and the ten largest clones take under 3%. The sample originates from a study of chronic HIV infection and antiretroviral therapy. The TCR originated in an adult who had HIV and had not received antiretroviral therapy, or was an uninfected healthy control (not recorded which). This chain links TRBV5-1 with TRBJ2-3; 12 bases match TRBD2. The sample taken for sequencing was peripheral blood. The CDR3 region has the DNA TGCGCCAGCAGCTTGGGACTAGCGGGGGTAGATACGCAGTATTTT. Translated, it gives CASSLGLAGVDTQYF.